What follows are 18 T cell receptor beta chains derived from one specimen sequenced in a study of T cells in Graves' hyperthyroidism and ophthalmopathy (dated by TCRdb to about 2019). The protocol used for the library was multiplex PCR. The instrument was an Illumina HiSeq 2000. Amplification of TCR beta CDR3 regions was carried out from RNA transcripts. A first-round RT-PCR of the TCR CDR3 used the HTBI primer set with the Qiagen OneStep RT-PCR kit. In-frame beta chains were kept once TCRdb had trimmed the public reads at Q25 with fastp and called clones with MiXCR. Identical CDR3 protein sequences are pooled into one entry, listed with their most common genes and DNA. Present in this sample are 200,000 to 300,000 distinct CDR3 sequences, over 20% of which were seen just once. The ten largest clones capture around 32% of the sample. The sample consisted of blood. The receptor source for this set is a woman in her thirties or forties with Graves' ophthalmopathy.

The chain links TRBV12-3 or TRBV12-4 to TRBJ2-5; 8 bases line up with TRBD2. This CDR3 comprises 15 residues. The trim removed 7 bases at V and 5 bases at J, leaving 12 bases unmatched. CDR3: CASTGLAGVVETQYF. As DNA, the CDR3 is TGTGCCAGCACTGGACTAGCTGGGGTTGTGGAGACCCAGTACTTC.

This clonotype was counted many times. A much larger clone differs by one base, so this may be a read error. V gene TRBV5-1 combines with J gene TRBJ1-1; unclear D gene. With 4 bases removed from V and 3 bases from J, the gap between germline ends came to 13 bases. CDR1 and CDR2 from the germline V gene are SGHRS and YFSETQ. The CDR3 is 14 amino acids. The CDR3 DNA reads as TGCGCCAGCAGCATGGACTGTACCGACACTGAAGCTTTCTTT. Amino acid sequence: CASSMDCTDTEAFF.

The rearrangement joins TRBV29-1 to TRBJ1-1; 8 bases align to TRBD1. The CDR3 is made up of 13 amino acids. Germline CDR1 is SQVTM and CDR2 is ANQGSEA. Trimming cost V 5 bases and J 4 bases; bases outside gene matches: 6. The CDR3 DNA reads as TGCAGCGTTAAGGACAGGGTGGCCACTGAAGCTTTCTTT. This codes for CSVKDRVATEAFF.

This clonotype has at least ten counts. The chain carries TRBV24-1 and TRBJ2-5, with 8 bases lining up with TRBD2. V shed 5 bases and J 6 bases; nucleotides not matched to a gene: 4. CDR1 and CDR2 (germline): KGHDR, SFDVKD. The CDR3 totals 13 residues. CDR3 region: CATSGGGRKTQYF. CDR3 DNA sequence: TGTGCCACCAGTGGTGGCGGGAGGAAGACCCAGTACTTC.

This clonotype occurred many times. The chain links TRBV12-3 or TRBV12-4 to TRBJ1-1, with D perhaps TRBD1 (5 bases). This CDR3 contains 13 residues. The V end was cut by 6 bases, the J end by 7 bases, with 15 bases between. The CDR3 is CASSSHQGLEAFF. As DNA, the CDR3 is TGTGCCAGCAGCTCTCACCAGGGTCTTGAAGCTTTCTTT.

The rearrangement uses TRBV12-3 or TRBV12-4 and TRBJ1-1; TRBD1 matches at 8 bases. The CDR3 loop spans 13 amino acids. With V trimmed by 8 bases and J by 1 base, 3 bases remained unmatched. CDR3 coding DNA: TGTGCCAGCGGACAGGGTCCGAACACTGAAGCTTTCTTT. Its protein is CASGQGPNTEAFF.

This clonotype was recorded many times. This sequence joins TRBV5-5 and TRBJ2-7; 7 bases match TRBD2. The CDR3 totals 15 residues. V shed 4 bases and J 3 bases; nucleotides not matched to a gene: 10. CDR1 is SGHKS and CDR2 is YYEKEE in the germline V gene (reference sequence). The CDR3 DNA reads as TGTGCCAGCAGCCCCGGGACTACCGGGAACTACGAGCAGTACTTC. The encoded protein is CASSPGTTGNYEQYF.

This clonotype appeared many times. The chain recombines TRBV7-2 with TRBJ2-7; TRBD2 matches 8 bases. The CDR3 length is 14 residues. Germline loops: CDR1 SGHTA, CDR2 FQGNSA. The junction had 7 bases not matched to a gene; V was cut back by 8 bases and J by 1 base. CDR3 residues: CASGPPGGSYEQYF. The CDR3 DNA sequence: TGTGCCAGCGGGCCCCCGGGAGGGTCCTACGAGCAGTACTTC.

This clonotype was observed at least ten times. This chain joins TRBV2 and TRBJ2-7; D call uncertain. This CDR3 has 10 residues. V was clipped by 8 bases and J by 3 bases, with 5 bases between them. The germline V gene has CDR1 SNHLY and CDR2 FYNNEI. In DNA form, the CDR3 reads TGTGCCAGCGGGTTCTACGAGCAGTACTTC. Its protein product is CASGFYEQYF.

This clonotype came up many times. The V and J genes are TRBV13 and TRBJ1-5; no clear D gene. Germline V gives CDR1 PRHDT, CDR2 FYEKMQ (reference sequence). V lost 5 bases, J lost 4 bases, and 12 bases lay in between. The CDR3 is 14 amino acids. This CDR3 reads CASSVGLSNQPQHF. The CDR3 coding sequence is TGTGCCAGCAGCGTCGGGTTGTCGAATCAGCCCCAGCATTTT.

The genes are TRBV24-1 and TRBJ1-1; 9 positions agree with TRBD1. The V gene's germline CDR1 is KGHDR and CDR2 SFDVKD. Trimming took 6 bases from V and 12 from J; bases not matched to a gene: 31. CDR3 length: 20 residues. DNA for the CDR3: TGTGCCACCAGTTGTCTCCGTCAAACCCGGGACAGGGACTACAACCGACCCCCTTTCTTT. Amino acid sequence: CATSCLRQTRDRDYNRPPFF.

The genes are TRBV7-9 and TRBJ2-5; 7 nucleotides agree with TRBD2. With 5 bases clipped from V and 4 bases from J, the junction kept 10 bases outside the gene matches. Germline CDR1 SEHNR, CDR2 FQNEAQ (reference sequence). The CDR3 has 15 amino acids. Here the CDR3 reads CASSAGLVGPETQYF. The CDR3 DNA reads TGTGCCAGCAGCGCCGGACTAGTCGGGCCAGAGACCCAGTACTTC.

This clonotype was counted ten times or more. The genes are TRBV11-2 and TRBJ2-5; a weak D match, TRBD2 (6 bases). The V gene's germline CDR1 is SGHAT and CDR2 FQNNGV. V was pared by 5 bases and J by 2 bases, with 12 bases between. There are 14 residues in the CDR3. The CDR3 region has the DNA TGTGCCAGCAGCGTACTGGGACTTCAAGAGACCCAGTACTTC. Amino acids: CASSVLGLQETQYF.

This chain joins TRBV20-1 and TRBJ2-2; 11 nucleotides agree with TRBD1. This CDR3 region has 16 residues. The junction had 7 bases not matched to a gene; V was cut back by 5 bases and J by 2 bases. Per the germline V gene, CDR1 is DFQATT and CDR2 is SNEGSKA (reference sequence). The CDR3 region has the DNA TGCAGTGCTTCCACAGGACAGGGGGCCAACACCGGGGAGCTGTTTTTT. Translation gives CSASTGQGANTGELFF.

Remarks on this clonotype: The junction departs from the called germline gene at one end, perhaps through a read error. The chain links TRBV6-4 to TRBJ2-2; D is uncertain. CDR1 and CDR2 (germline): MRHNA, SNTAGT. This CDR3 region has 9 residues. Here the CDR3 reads CASSDKLFF. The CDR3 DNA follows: TGTGCCAGCAGTGACAAGCTTTTTTTT.

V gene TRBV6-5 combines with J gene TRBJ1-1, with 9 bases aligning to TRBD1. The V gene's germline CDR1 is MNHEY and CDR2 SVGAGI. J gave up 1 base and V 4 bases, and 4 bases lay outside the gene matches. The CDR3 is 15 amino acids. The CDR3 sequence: CASSSLTGGNTEAFF. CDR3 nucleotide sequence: TGTGCCAGCAGTTCCCTGACAGGGGGGAACACTGAAGCTTTCTTT.

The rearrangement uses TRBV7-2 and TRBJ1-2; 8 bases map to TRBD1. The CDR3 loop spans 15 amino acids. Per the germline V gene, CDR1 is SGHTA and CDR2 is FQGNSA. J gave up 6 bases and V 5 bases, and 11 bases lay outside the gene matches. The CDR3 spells CASSITDRVVNGYTF. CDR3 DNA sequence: TGTGCCAGCAGCATAACGGACAGGGTGGTAAATGGCTACACCTTC.

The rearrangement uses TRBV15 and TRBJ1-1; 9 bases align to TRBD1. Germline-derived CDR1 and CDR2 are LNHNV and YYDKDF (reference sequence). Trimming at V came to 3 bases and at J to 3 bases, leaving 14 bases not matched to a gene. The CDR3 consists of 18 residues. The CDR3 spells CATSRDPTGGAMDTEAFF. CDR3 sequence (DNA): TGTGCCACCAGCAGGGACCCTACAGGGGGCGCTATGGACACTGAAGCTTTCTTT.